Shown below are 30 T cell receptor beta chains from a single sample sequenced in a study of blood T cell repertoires in COVID-19. Assay: immunoSEQ multiplex PCR; the TCRdb copy retains only in-frame clones and omits some. This sample has over 90,000 clones, with over 70% found just once. The sequenced sample was peripheral blood. These TCRs come from a man aged 55 to 69 with acute or convalescent COVID-19.

This clone has a handful of counts. The V gene is TRBV11-2, the J gene TRBJ1-6; D perhaps matches TRBD1 (5 bases). The germline V gene encodes CDR1 SGHAT and CDR2 FQNNGV. Trimming cost V 2 bases and J 6 bases, with 17 bases left between them. There are 17 residues in the CDR3. The CDR3 nucleotides are TGTGCCAGCAGCTTAAAAACAGGTTATTTAAGTAATTCACCCCTCCACTTT. This translates into CASSLKTGYLSNSPLHF.

The chain combines TRBV30 with TRBJ1-2; 7 bases map to TRBD1. Germline loops: CDR1 GTSNPN, CDR2 SVGIG (reference sequence). The CDR3 totals 14 residues. The V segment lost 3 bases and the J segment 4 bases; nucleotides outside the gene matches: 8. The CDR3 region has the DNA TGTGCCTGGAGGGGGGACAGTGAATTCTATGGCTACACCTTC. Its protein product is CAWRGDSEFYGYTF.

This chain joins TRBV2 and TRBJ1-2, with TRBD1 matching 7 bases. The CDR3 is 15 amino acids. CDR1 SNHLY and CDR2 FYNNEI come from the germline V gene. After removal of 3 bases from V and 5 bases from J, the junction contained 9 bases not matched to a gene. CDR3 in DNA: TGTGCCAGCAGTGATTCGAAAGGGGGCAAATATGGCTACACCTTC. It translates to CASSDSKGGKYGYTF. The entire variable domain, with the rest obtained from reference TRBV2 and TRBJ1-2, is as follows: EPEVTQTPSHQVTQMGQEVILRCVPISNHLYFYWYRQILGQKVEFLVSFYNNEISEKSEIFDDQFSVERPDGSNFTLKIRSTKLEDSAMYFCASSDSKGGKYGYTFGSGTRLTVV.

The CDR3 loop is CASRDLRQYF. The CDR3 DNA sequence: TGTGCCAGTAGAGATCTCCGGCAGTACTTC. The chain joins TRBV2 to TRBJ2-7, with D unclear. V was pared by 9 bases and J by 9 bases, with 12 bases between. This CDR3 has 10 amino acids. Germline-derived CDR1 and CDR2 are SNHLY and FYNNEI.

The rearrangement uses TRBV3-1 (or the pseudogene TRBV3-2) and TRBJ1-3; TRBD1 might be the D (5 bases). Germline CDR1 LGHDT, CDR2 YNNKEL (reference sequence). The CDR3 is made up of 15 amino acids. V lost 2 bases to trimming and J lost 4 bases, with 12 bases between them. The CDR3 spells CASSQISGFGNTIYF. The CDR3 nucleotides read TGTGCCAGCAGCCAAATTTCAGGGTTCGGAAACACCATATATTTT.

The J gene is TRBJ1-4, the V gene TRBV12-3 or TRBV12-4; no definite D call. Trimming stripped 8 bases from V and 7 bases from J, with 11 bases between. CDR3 length: 12 amino acids. In nucleotides, the CDR3 is TGTGCCAGCGGTGTGTTGAGTGAAAAACTGTTTTTT. Protein sequence: CASGVLSEKLFF.

The chain carries TRBV18 and TRBJ2-7; 8 bases are shared with TRBD1. CDR3 length: 15 residues. Per germline, CDR1 KGHSH and CDR2 LQKENI. J lost 6 bases, V lost 0 bases, and 7 bases had no gene match. The CDR3 loop is CASSPPATGVGEQYF. Here the CDR3 DNA reads TGTGCCAGCTCACCACCCGCGACAGGGGTTGGCGAGCAGTACTTC.

A few counts support this clone. The V call is TRBV14, the J call TRBJ2-7; 8 positions agree with TRBD1. Trimming cost V 8 bases and J 6 bases; bases outside gene matches: 9. The CDR3 is 13 residues long. Germline V gives CDR1 SGHDN, CDR2 FVKESK. The CDR3 nucleotides read TGTGCCAGCGGAAATACAGGGGGTAGCGAGCAGTACTTC. Protein sequence: CASGNTGGSEQYF.

This chain connects TRBV11-2 to TRBJ2-7, with TRBD1 identical over 7 bases. This CDR3 contains 18 residues. Germline CDR1 and CDR2: SGHAT and FQNNGV. V shed 6 bases and J 5 bases; nucleotides not matched to a gene: 22. CDR3 region: CASSSTRASGGTYHEQYF. The CDR3 coding sequence is TGTGCCAGCAGTTCAACCCGAGCCTCAGGGGGAACGTACCACGAGCAGTACTTC.

This sequence joins TRBV4-3 and TRBJ1-2; D perhaps matches TRBD1 (5 bases). The ends were cut back, 0 bases at V and 4 bases at J, with 12 bases in the middle. Germline values: CDR1 LGHNA, CDR2 YSLEER. The CDR3 covers 15 residues. For the CDR3, the DNA is TGCGCCAGCAGCCAAGATTTGGGGCTGATCTATGGCTACACCTTC. Its protein is CASSQDLGLIYGYTF.

The CDR3 sequence: CASSLGQGVNEQYF. The CDR3 DNA is TGTGCCAGCAGCTTGGGACAGGGGGTAAACGAGCAGTACTTC. The V call is TRBV5-4, the J call TRBJ2-7; 9 positions agree with TRBD1. This CDR3 spans 14 amino acids. V was pared by 0 bases and J by 5 bases, with 3 bases of the junction left unmatched. Germline V gene lookup returns CDR1 SGHNT and CDR2 YYREEE (reference sequence).

The chain joins TRBV3-1 (or the pseudogene TRBV3-2) to TRBJ1-1; a weak D match, TRBD1 (5 bases). The V gene's germline CDR1 is LGHDT and CDR2 YNNKEL (reference sequence). With 0 bases removed from V and 4 bases from J, the gap between germline ends came to 12 bases. This CDR3 is built from 15 residues. The CDR3 DNA reads TGTGCCAGCAGCCAAGAAAGGGGATGGGGCACTGAAGCTTTCTTT. This gives the protein CASSQERGWGTEAFF.

The chain employs TRBV27 and TRBJ1-2, with 12 positions matching TRBD1. Germline V gives CDR1 MNHEY, CDR2 SMNVEV (reference sequence). Trimming at V came to 6 bases and at J to 13 bases, leaving 18 bases not matched to a gene. The CDR3 totals 16 residues. The CDR3: CASSLMTGTGGGEPTF. The CDR3 region has the DNA TGTGCCAGCAGCTTAATGACCGGGACAGGGGGCGGGGAACCCACCTTC.

This sequence joins TRBV19 and TRBJ1-2, with D possibly being TRBD1 (6 bases). The germline V and J ends were trimmed by 3 bases and 0 bases, with 14 bases remaining between them. The CDR3 loop spans 16 amino acids. The germline CDR1 and CDR2 sequences are LNHDA and SQIVND (reference sequence). The CDR3 reads CASSIWGRIANYGYTF. The CDR3 DNA reads as TGTGCCAGTAGTATTTGGGGGCGGATAGCTAACTATGGCTACACCTTC.

CDR3 region: CASRNRGRRETQYF. The CDR3, as DNA: TGTGCCAGCAGAAACAGGGGGCGCCGGGAGACCCAGTACTTC. The rearrangement joins TRBV6-5 to TRBJ2-5; 9 nucleotides line up with TRBD1. Germline loops: CDR1 MNHEY, CDR2 SVGAGI. This CDR3 has 14 residues. Losses at the gene ends were 6 bases for V and 5 bases for J; bases not matched to a gene: 7.

The CDR3 nucleotides are TGTGCCTGGAGACCAGTAGCGAGGGGGGATACGCAGTATTTT. Translated, it gives CAWRPVARGDTQYF. V is TRBV30 and J is TRBJ2-3, with a possible D match to TRBD1 (6 bases). V lost 3 bases and J 6 bases, leaving 16 bases between the germline ends. The CDR3 is 14 residues long. Per germline, CDR1 GTSNPN and CDR2 SVGIG (reference sequence).

This clone has only one observation. The chain employs TRBV6-5 and TRBJ1-3; D not certain. Trimming pared 5 bases from V and 8 bases from J, leaving 16 bases between. CDR3 length: 14 residues. Germline V gene data show CDR1 as MNHEY and CDR2 as SVGAGI. The CDR3 DNA reads as TGTGCCAGCAGTCCGGGAGGGTCGGCGGACACCATATATTTT. This translates into CASSPGGSADTIYF.

V is TRBV5-1 and J is TRBJ2-7, with 9 positions matching TRBD1. Germline V gene sequence: CDR1 SGHRS, CDR2 YFSETQ. Germline trimming cut 0 bases from V and 6 bases from J; bases unmatched to any gene: 4. The CDR3 loop spans 14 amino acids. The CDR3 DNA is TGCGCCAGCAGCTTGGGACAGGGGGTAATCGAGCAGTACTTC. It yields the protein CASSLGQGVIEQYF.

This clone was counted a single time. The chain joins TRBV5-1 to TRBJ2-5; D remains unclear. The CDR3 covers 14 residues. V lost 3 bases and J 5 bases, leaving 14 bases between the germline ends. CDR1 and CDR2 (germline): SGHRS, YFSETQ. CDR3: CASSSGNVGETQYF. The CDR3 bases are TGCGCCAGCAGCTCTGGAAACGTCGGGGAGACCCAGTACTTC. The full variable domain, in which reference TRBV5-1 and TRBJ2-5 provide the parts outside the CDR3, is KAGVTQTPRYLIKTRGQQVTLSCSPISGHRSVSWYQQTPGQGLQFLFEYFSETQRNKGNFPGRFSGRQFSNSRSEMNVSTLELGDSALYLCASSSGNVGETQYFGPGTRLLVL.

This chain uses TRBV19 with TRBJ2-7; D possibly corresponds to TRBD1 (6 bases). The CDR3 is 14 amino acids. V was shortened by 7 bases and J by 3 bases, with 16 bases between the two germline ends. The V gene's germline CDR1 is LNHDA and CDR2 SQIVND (reference sequence). The CDR3 DNA is TGTGCCAGTACCCCCGGGACAACACTCTACGAGCAGTACTTC. Translation: CASTPGTTLYEQYF.

This clone is medium-sized (0.01 to 0.1%) within its sample. The chain links TRBV19 to TRBJ1-5; TRBD1 is a possible D gene (6 bases). The ends were cut back, 6 bases at V and 6 bases at J, with 15 bases in the middle. CDR1 and CDR2 from the germline V gene are LNHDA and SQIVND (reference sequence). The CDR3 has 14 residues. The CDR3 loop is CASSPRGAVQPQHF. Here the CDR3 DNA reads TGTGCCAGTAGCCCCCGGGGGGCTGTTCAGCCCCAGCATTTT.

The genes are TRBV15 and TRBJ1-4; TRBD1 is a possible D gene (5 bases). Trimming cost V 0 bases and J 7 bases, with 12 bases left between them. The CDR3 is 15 amino acids. Germline-derived CDR1 and CDR2 are LNHNV and YYDKDF (reference sequence). CDR3 residues: CATSRDRVDAEKLFF. DNA of the CDR3: TGTGCCACCAGCAGAGACAGGGTTGACGCTGAAAAACTGTTTTTT.

This chain uses TRBV6-2 or TRBV6-3 with TRBJ2-3; 13 bases agree with TRBD2. CDR1 is MNHEY, CDR2 SVGEGT, per germline. The ends lost 5 bases at V and 8 bases at J; junction bases unmatched: 7. This CDR3 is built from 15 residues. Here the CDR3 reads CASSPGLAGAGTQYF. CDR3 DNA: TGTGCCAGCAGTCCAGGACTAGCGGGAGCGGGTACGCAGTATTTT.

V is TRBV7-8 and J is TRBJ2-1, with a weak D call TRBD2 (5 bases). With 6 bases removed from V and 7 bases from J, the gap between germline ends came to 10 bases. This CDR3 contains 12 residues. Germline V CDR1 and CDR2: SGHVS, FQNEAQ. Here the CDR3 reads CASRGWENEQFF. The CDR3 DNA sequence: TGTGCCAGCAGGGGGTGGGAGAATGAGCAGTTCTTC.

V gene TRBV9 combines with J gene TRBJ2-2, with D possibly being TRBD1 (5 bases). V was pared by 1 base and J by 8 bases, with 6 bases between. Germline values: CDR1 SGDLS, CDR2 YYNGEE. There are 12 residues in the CDR3. The DNA for the CDR3 is TGTGCCAGCAGCGTACAGGGTGGGGAGCTGTTTTTT. Translating gives CASSVQGGELFF.

This chain uses TRBV27 with TRBJ2-3; TRBD2 agrees at 9 bases. With 6 bases clipped from V and 0 bases from J, the junction kept 1 base outside the gene matches. The CDR3 contains 14 residues. Germline values: CDR1 MNHEY, CDR2 SMNVEV (reference sequence). The CDR3 loop is CASRLAGSTDTQYF. The CDR3 bases are TGTGCCAGCAGGCTAGCGGGAAGCACAGATACGCAGTATTTT.

The chain has TRBV6-6 and TRBJ2-7, with 8 bases matching TRBD1. J gave up 0 bases and V 5 bases, and 6 bases lay outside the gene matches. Germline V CDR1 and CDR2: MNHNY, SVGAGI (reference sequence). This CDR3 is 15 amino acids long. CDR3 loop: CASSGTGGDSYEQYF. CDR3 DNA sequence: TGTGCCAGCAGTGGGACAGGAGGCGACTCCTACGAGCAGTACTTC.

The chain has TRBV6-5 and TRBJ1-1; 9 bases agree with TRBD1. V gave up 2 bases and J gave up 7 bases; unmatched junction bases: 8. From germline, CDR1 is MNHEY and CDR2 SVGAGI. The CDR3 consists of 15 residues. CDR3 nucleotide sequence: TGTGCCAGCAGTTACCCTGGGACAGGGCACGGTGAAGCTTTCTTT. Protein product: CASSYPGTGHGEAFF.

The chain couples TRBV7-9 to TRBJ2-7; 7 nucleotides match TRBD2. Looked up from germline, CDR1 is SEHNR and CDR2 is FQNEAQ (reference sequence). The CDR3 loop spans 14 amino acids. The trim removed 5 bases at V and 7 bases at J, leaving 11 bases unmatched. The CDR3 loop reads CASSAPQAGREQYF. In DNA, the CDR3 is TGTGCCAGCAGCGCCCCTCAAGCGGGGCGGGAGCAGTACTTC.

CDR3 in amino acids: CASSLVLGANVLTF. In DNA form, the CDR3 reads TGCGCCAGCAGCTTGGTTTTAGGGGCCAACGTCCTGACTTTC. The chain couples TRBV5-1 to TRBJ2-6; D is unresolved. V was shortened by 0 bases and J by 4 bases, with 5 bases between the two germline ends. The CDR3 length is 14 residues. Germline loops: CDR1 SGHRS, CDR2 YFSETQ.